This T cell receptor beta chain stems from a study of T cell responses to AZD1222 COVID-19 vaccine. The method was immunoSEQ multiplex PCR; TCRdb's version includes in-frame clones alone and lacks a portion of them. The repertoire consists of more than 80,000 clones, with about 94% occurring once and the leading ten covering 2.5% to 3.5%. The CDR3 sequence is 12 residues long. With 4 bases removed from V and 3 bases from J, the gap between germline ends came to 7 bases. The germline V gene has CDR1 SNHLY and CDR2 FYNNEI. This clone was recorded once. The antigen is undetermined. Samples with a second dose at about 4 or about 12 weeks were pooled together. Study conclusions and caveats: Among vaccine-associated CD4 TCRs, coverage spanned spike, with dominance at 160-218 and 743-854. The breadth and depth of Spike-specific TCRs increased once two AZD1222 doses had been given.

This clonotype was obtained from an adult who received the AZD1222 COVID-19 vaccine. The chain recombines TRBV2 with TRBJ2-7; D gene uncertain. The sample was peripheral blood, taken 28 days after the second AZD1222 dose. CDR3 DNA sequence: TGTGCCAGCAGTGTAGAGGACTACGAGCAGTACTTC. As protein: CASSVEDYEQYF.